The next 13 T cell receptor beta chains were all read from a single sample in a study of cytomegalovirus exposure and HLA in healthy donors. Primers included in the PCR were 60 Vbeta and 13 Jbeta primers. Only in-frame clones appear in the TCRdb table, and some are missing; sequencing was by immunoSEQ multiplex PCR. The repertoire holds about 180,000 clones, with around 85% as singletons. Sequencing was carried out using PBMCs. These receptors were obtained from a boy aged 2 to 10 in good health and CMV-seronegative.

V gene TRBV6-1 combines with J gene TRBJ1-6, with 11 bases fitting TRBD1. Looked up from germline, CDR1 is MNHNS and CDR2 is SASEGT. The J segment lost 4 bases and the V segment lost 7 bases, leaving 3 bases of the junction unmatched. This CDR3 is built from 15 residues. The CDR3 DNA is TGTGCCAGCAAGGGGACAGGGGGGTATAATTCACCCCTCCACTTT. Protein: CASKGTGGYNSPLHF.

CDR3 protein: CASSLGGGALDTQYF. The CDR3 coding sequence is TGTGCCAGCAGCTTGGGCGGGGGGGCGCTAGATACGCAGTATTTT. The chain combines TRBV5-4 with TRBJ2-3; 9 nucleotides align to TRBD2. With 0 bases clipped from V and 5 bases from J, the junction kept 4 bases outside the gene matches. This CDR3 spans 15 amino acids. Germline CDR1 SGHNT, CDR2 YYREEE (reference sequence).

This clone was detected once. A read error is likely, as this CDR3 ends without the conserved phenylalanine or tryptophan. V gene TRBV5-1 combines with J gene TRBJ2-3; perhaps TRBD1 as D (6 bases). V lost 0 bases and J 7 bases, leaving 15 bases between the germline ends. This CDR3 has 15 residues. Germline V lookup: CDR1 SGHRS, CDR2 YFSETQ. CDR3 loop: CASSLAAQGANTQYL. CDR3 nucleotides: TGCGCCAGCAGCTTGGCCGCACAGGGAGCAAATACGCAGTATCTT.

CDR3 bases: TGTGCCAGCAGCTCCCGACTAGCGGGGTACGAGCAGTACTTC. Its protein is CASSSRLAGYEQYF. The chain uses TRBV9 and TRBJ2-7; TRBD2 matches at 11 bases. The CDR3 consists of 14 residues. Germline CDR1 is SGDLS and CDR2 is YYNGEE. Unmatched junction bases numbered 4, after V lost 4 bases and J lost 4 bases.

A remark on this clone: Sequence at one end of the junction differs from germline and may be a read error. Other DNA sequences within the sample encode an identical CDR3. Here the CDR3 reads CASSFPVTGGTNNEQFF. In DNA form, the CDR3 reads TGCGCCAGCAGTTTCCCCGTGACAGGGGGCACCAACAATGAGCAGTTCTTC. J is TRBJ2-1 and V is TRBV28; TRBD1 matches at 10 bases. The germline V gene encodes CDR1 MDHEN and CDR2 SYDVKM. The CDR3 consists of 17 residues.

The CDR3 here is CASGWAPHNEQFF. CDR3 DNA: TGCGCCAGCGGATGGGCCCCCCACAATGAGCAGTTCTTC. V is TRBV4-1 and J is TRBJ2-1, with D unresolved. V was cut by 8 bases and J by 5 bases, with 13 bases left in between. The CDR3 totals 13 residues. From germline, CDR1 is MGHRA and CDR2 YSYEKL.

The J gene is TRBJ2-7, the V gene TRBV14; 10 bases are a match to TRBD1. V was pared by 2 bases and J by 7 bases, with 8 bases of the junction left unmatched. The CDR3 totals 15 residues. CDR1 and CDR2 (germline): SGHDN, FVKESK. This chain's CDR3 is CASSQLTGGAWEQYF. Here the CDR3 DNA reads TGTGCCAGCAGCCAATTGACAGGGGGCGCATGGGAGCAGTACTTC.

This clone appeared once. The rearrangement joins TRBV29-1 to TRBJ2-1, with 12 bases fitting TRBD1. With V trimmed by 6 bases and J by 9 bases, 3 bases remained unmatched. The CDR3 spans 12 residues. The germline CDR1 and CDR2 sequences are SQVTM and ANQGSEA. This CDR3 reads CSVGQGAGEQFF. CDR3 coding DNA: TGCAGCGTGGGACAGGGGGCTGGTGAGCAGTTCTTC.

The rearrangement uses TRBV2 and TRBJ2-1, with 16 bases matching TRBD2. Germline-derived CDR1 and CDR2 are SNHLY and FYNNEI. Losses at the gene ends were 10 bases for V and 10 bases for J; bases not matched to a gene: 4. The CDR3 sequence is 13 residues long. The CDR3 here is CATGTSGRGEQFF. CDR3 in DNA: TGTGCCACAGGGACTAGCGGGAGGGGAGAGCAGTTCTTC.

The CDR3 nucleotides are TGTGCCAGCAGTTTAGGTAAGGGGGCCGGAGAGCAGTACTTC. Its protein is CASSLGKGAGEQYF. This sequence joins TRBV27 and TRBJ2-7, with TRBD1 matching 7 bases. Germline CDR1 reads MNHEY; CDR2 reads SMNVEV (reference sequence). The V segment lost 2 bases and the J segment 7 bases; nucleotides outside the gene matches: 8. The CDR3 contains 14 residues.

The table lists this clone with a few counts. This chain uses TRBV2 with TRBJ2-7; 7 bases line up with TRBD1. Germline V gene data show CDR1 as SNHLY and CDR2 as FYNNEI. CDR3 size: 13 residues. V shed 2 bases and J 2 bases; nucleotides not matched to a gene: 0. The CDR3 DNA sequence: TGTGCCAGCAGTGAACAGGGGGCCTACGAGCAGTACTTC. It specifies CASSEQGAYEQYF.

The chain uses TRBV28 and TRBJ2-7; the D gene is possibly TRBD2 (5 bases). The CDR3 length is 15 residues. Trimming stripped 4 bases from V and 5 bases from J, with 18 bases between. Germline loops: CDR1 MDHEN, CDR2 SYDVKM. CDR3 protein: CASSSRGSVMNEQYF. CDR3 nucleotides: TGTGCCAGCAGTTCTCGGGGTAGTGTTATGAACGAGCAGTACTTC.

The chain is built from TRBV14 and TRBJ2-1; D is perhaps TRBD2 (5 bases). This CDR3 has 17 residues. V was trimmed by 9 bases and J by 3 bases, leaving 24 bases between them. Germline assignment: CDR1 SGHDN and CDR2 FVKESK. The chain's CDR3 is CASAPALTGKLYNEQFF. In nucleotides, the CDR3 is TGTGCCAGTGCCCCGGCGCTGACGGGAAAACTCTACAATGAGCAGTTCTTC.